Detailed here is one T cell receptor beta chain. Some clones are missing from TCRdb's copy, which holds only in-frame ones; the method was immunoSEQ multiplex PCR. Here the sample spans 150,000 to 200,000 clones, 83% being singletons. These data originate in a study of blood T cell repertoires in COVID-19. The CDR3 consists of 14 residues. CDR1 is MDHEN, CDR2 SYDVKM, per germline. V gave up 6 bases and J gave up 0 bases, with 10 bases separating them. Sequencing input: peripheral blood. V is TRBV28 and J is TRBJ2-3; tentative D call: TRBD1 (5 bases). The source is an elderly woman with acute or convalescent COVID-19. The CDR3 reads CASRSTGSTDTQYF. The CDR3 DNA follows: TGTGCCAGCAGATCAACAGGTAGCACAGATACGCAGTATTTT.